This passage covers 3 T cell receptor beta chains from one sample sequenced in a study of radiotherapy plus CTLA-4 blockade in lung cancer. The data were produced by immunoSEQ multiplex PCR, yet TCRdb's version contains in-frame clones alone and is incomplete. The data contain some 110,000 clones, just under 90% of them seen just once; the ten biggest clones take up 6.9%. The sequenced sample was peripheral blood, obtained from a patient treated with radiotherapy plus ipilimumab. These receptors were obtained from a human donor with non-small cell lung cancer that progressed on radiotherapy plus ipilimumab.

This clone is a singleton in its sample. This rearrangement joins TRBV28 to TRBJ1-5, with D perhaps matching TRBD1 (6 bases). The CDR3 sequence is 15 residues long. Germline values: CDR1 MDHEN, CDR2 SYDVKM. V was trimmed by 3 bases and J by 6 bases, leaving 15 bases between them. The CDR3 loop reads CASSFRGGRGQPQHF. The CDR3 DNA reads TGTGCCAGCAGTTTTCGGGGGGGGCGAGGTCAGCCCCAGCATTTT. Drawing the rest from reference TRBV28 and TRBJ1-5, the complete variable domain is DVKVTQSSRYLVKRTGEKVFLECVQDMDHENMFWYRQDPGLGLRLIYFSYDVKMKEKGDIPEGYSVSREKKERFSLILESASTNQTSMYLCASSFRGGRGQPQHFGDGTRLSIL.

The chain recombines TRBV7-8 with TRBJ2-2; D might be TRBD1 or TRBD2, each matching 5 bases. The CDR3 spans 15 residues. The V end lost 8 bases, the J end lost 0 bases, and 13 bases lay between the germline ends. Germline V gene data show CDR1 as SGHVS and CDR2 as FQNEAQ. As DNA, the CDR3 is TGTGCCAGCTTAAGGGACCTCGCGAACACCGGGGAGCTGTTTTTT. Translating gives CASLRDLANTGELFF.

The rearrangement joins TRBV5-1 to TRBJ1-1; the match to TRBD1 covers 7 bases. Germline V lookup: CDR1 SGHRS, CDR2 YFSETQ. V gave up 4 bases and J gave up 0 bases; unmatched junction bases: 6. The CDR3 contains 15 residues. CDR3 protein: CASSRRQGLNTEAFF. CDR3 sequence (DNA): TGCGCCAGCAGCCGACGACAGGGCCTGAACACTGAAGCTTTCTTT.